This TCR beta chain was found in a study of shared clonotypes between healthy human individuals. Trimming pared 4 bases from V and 0 bases from J, leaving 10 bases between. The CDR3 has 16 amino acids. Germline V gene lookup returns CDR1 MDHEN and CDR2 SYDVKM. Whole-study results and caveats: A reduction in generation probabilities was seen for non-shared clonotypes relative to those shared by all four donors. Estimated richness was generally greater in naive than memory subsets.

Those who donated, Caucasian adults without exception, all lived in Nashville, Tennessee. Profiled with immunoSEQ multiplex PCR; TCRdb holds only in-frame clones, not every one. The table includes around 2.5 million clones, over 85% detected once. With respect to this clone: Its antigen is still unknown.

The gene calls are TRBV28 and TRBJ1-6, with unresolved D. This sequence originates from a man between 18 and 29 years old in good health. Some clones in this sample may be carry-over from other donors' samples. Sequencing input: naive CD4+ T cells from PBMCs. The subset is: CD45RA+ positively selected. In DNA form, the CDR3 reads TGTGCCAGCAGTTCATCCGCAAGCTCCTATAATTCACCCCTCCACTTT. Protein product: CASSSSASSYNSPLHF.